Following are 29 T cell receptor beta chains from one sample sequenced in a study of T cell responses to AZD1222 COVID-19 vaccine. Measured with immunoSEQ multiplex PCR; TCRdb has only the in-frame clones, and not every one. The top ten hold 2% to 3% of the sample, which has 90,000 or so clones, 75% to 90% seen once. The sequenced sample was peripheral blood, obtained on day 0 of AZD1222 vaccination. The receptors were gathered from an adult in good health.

The CDR3 nucleotides read TGTGCCAGCAGCCCGCAGGGGGCGGGTGGCTACACCTTC. It translates to CASSPQGAGGYTF. This chain uses TRBV7-9 with TRBJ1-2; TRBD1 matches at 8 bases. The trim removed 5 bases at V and 7 bases at J, leaving 6 bases unmatched. The CDR3 runs 13 residues. The V gene's germline CDR1 is SEHNR and CDR2 FQNEAQ (reference sequence).

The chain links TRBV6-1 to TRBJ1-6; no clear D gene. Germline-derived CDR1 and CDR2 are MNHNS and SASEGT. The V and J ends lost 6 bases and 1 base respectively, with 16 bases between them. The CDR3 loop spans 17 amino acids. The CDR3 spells CASSEWGSRSYNSPLHF. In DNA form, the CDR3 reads TGTGCCAGCAGCGAATGGGGATCTCGGTCCTATAATTCACCCCTCCACTTT.

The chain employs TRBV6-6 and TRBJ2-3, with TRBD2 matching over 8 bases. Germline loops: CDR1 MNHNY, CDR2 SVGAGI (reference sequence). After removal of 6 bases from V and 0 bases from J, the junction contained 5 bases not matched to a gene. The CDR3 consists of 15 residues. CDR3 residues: CASRELADSTDTQYF. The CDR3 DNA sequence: TGTGCCAGCAGGGAACTAGCGGATAGCACAGATACGCAGTATTTT.

The CDR3 DNA reads TGTGCCAGCAAAGACAGGGGGCGCGAAAAACTGTTTTTT. Amino acid sequence: CASKDRGREKLFF. J is TRBJ1-4 and V is TRBV5-8, with TRBD1 matching 10 bases. V dropped 6 bases and J dropped 8; count of bases not matched to a gene: 4. The CDR3 has 13 amino acids. Germline V gene sequence: CDR1 SGHTS, CDR2 YDEGEE. The full variable domain, with the rest looked up from reference TRBV5-8 and TRBJ1-4, is EAGVTQSPTHLIKTRGQQATLRCSPISGHTSVYWYQQALGLGLQFLLWYDEGEERNRGNFPPRFSGRQFPNYSSELNVNALELEDSALYLCASKDRGREKLFFGSGTQLSVL.

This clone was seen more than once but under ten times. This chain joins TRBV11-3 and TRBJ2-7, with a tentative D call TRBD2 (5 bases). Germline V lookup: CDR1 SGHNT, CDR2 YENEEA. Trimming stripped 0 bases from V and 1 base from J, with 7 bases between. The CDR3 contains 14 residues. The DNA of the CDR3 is TGTGCCAGCAGCTTAGATGGAGGATCCTACGAGCAGTACTTC. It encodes CASSLDGGSYEQYF.

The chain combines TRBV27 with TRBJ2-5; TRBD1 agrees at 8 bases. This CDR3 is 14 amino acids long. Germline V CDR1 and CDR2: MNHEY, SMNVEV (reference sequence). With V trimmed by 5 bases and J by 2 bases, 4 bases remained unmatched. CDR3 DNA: TGTGCCAGCAGTGTGAGGACAGGGCAAGAGACCCAGTACTTC. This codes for CASSVRTGQETQYF.

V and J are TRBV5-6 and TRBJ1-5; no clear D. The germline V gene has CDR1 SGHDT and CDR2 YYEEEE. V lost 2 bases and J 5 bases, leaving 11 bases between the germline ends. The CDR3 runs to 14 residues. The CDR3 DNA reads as TGTGCCAGCAGCTTCGGTCTAGGGCATCAGCCCCAGCATTTT. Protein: CASSFGLGHQPQHF.

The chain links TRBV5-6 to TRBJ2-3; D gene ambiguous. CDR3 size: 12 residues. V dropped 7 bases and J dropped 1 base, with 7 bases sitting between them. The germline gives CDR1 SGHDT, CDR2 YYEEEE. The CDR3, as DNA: TGTGCCAGCGAGCTCGGCACAGATACGCAGTATTTT. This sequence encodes CASELGTDTQYF.

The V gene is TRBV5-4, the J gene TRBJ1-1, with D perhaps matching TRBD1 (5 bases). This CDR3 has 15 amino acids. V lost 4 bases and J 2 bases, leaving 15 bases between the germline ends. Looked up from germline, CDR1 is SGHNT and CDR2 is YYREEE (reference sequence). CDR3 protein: CASSPRDLSNTEAFF. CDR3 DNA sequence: TGTGCCAGCAGCCCCCGGGACCTCTCAAACACTGAAGCTTTCTTT. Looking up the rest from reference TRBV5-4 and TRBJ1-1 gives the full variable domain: ETGVTQSPTHLIKTRGQQVTLRCSSQSGHNTVSWYQQALGQGPQFIFQYYREEENGRGNFPPRFSGLQFPNYSSELNVNALELDDSALYLCASSPRDLSNTEAFFGQGTRLTVV.

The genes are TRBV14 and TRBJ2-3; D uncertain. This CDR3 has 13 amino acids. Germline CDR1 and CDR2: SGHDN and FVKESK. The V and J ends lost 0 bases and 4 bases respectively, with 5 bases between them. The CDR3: CASSQDNADTQYF. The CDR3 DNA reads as TGTGCCAGCAGCCAAGATAATGCAGATACGCAGTATTTT.

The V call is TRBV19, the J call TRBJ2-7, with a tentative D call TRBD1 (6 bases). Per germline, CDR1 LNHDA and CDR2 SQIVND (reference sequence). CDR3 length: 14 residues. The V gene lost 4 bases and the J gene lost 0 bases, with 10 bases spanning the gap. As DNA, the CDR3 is TGTGCCAGTAGTACGGACAGTTTCTCCTACGAGCAGTACTTC. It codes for CASSTDSFSYEQYF. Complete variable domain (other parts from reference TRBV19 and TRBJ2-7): DGGITQSPKYLFRKEGQNVTLSCEQNLNHDAMYWYRQDPGQGLRLIYYSQIVNDFQKGDIAEGYSVSREKKESFPLTVTSAQKNPTAFYLCASSTDSFSYEQYFGPGTRLTVT.

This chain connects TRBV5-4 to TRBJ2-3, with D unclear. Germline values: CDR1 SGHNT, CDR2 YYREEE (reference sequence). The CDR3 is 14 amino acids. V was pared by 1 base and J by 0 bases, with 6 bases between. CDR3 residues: CASSLKLSTDTQYF. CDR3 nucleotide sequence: TGTGCCAGCAGCTTGAAATTAAGCACAGATACGCAGTATTTT.

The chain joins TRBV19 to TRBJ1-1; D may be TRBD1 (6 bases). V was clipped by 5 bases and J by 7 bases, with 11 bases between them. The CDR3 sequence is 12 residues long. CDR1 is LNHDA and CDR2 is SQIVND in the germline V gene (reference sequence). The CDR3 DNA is TGTGCCAGTAGTCAAAGGGGGGGTGAAGCTTTCTTT. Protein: CASSQRGGEAFF.

The CDR3 sequence is CASSFEGNQPQHF. In DNA form, the CDR3 reads TGTGCCAGCAGCTTTGAGGGTAATCAGCCCCAGCATTTT. The J gene is TRBJ1-5, the V gene TRBV7-9; D remains ambiguous. Looked up from germline, CDR1 is SEHNR and CDR2 is FQNEAQ (reference sequence). The CDR3 has 13 residues. The V end lost 3 bases, the J end lost 4 bases, and 7 bases lay between the germline ends.

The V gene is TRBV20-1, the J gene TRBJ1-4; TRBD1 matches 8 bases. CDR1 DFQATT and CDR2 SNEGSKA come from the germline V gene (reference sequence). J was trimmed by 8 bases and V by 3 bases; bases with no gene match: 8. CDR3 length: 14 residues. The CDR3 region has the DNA TGCAGTGCTAGTTCCGGGACAGGTCTCGAAAAACTGTTTTTT. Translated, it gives CSASSGTGLEKLFF.

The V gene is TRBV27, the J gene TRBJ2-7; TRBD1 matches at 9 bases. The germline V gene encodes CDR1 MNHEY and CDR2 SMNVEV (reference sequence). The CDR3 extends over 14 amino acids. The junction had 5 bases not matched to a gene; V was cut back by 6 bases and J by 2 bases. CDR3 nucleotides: TGTGCCAGCAGGGGGACAGGGAGTACCTACGAGCAGTACTTC. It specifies CASRGTGSTYEQYF.

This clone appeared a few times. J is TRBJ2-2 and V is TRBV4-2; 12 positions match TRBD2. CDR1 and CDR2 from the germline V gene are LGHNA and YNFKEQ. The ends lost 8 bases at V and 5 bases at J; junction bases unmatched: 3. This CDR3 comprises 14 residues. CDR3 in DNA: TGTGCCAGCTGGGGACTAGCGGGTACCGGGGAGCTGTTTTTT. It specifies CASWGLAGTGELFF.

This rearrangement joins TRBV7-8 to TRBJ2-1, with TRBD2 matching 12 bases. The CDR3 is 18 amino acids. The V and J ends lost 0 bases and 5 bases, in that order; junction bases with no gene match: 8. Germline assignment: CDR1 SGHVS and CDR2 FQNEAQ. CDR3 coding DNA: TGTGCCAGCAGCTTAGCCTATGGACTAGCGGGGAAGGACAATGAGCAGTTCTTC. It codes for CASSLAYGLAGKDNEQFF. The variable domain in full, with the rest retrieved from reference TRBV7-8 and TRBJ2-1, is GAGVSQSPRYKVAKRGQDVALRCDPISGHVSLFWYQQALGQGPEFLTYFQNEAQLDKSGLPSDRFFAERPEGSVSTLKIQRTQQEDSAVYLCASSLAYGLAGKDNEQFFGPGTRLTVL.

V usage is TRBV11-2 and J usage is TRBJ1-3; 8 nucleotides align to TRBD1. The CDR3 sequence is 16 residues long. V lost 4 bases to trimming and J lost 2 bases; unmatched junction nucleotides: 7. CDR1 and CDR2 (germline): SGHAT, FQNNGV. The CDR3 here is CASSSGQGQAGNTIYF. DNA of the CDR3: TGTGCCAGCAGCTCCGGACAGGGACAGGCTGGAAACACCATATATTTT.

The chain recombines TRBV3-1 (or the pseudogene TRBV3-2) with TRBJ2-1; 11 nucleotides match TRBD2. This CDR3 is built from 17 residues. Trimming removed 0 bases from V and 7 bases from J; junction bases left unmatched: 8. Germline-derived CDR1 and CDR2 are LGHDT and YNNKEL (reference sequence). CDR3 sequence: CASSQEFSGRDFNEQFF. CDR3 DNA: TGTGCCAGCAGCCAAGAGTTTAGCGGGAGGGATTTTAATGAGCAGTTCTTC.

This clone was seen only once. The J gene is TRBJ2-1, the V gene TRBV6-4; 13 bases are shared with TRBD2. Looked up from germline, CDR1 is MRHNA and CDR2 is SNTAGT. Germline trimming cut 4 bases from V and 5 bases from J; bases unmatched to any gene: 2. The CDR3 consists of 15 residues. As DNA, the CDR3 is TGTGCCAGCAGTGTAGGGACTAGCGGGAACAATGAGCAGTTCTTC. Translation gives CASSVGTSGNNEQFF.

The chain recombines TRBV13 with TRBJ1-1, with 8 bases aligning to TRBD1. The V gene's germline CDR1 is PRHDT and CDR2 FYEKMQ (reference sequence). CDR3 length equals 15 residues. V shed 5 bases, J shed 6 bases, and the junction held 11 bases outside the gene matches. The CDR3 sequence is CASSIVPDRVPEAFF. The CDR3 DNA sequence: TGTGCCAGCAGCATTGTTCCGGACAGGGTCCCTGAAGCTTTCTTT.

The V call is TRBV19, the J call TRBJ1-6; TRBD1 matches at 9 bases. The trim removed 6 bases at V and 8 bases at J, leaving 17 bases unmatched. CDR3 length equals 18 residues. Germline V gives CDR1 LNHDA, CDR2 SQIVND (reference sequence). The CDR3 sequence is CASRSGTGRLAGDSPLHF. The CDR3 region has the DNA TGTGCCAGTAGATCCGGGACAGGGAGGTTAGCCGGAGATTCACCCCTCCACTTT.

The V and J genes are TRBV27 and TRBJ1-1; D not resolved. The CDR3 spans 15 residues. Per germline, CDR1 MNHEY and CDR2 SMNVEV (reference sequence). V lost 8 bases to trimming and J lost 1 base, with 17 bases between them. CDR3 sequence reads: CASHFAGKRNTEAFF. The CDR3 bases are TGTGCCAGCCACTTTGCGGGTAAGAGGAACACTGAAGCTTTCTTT.

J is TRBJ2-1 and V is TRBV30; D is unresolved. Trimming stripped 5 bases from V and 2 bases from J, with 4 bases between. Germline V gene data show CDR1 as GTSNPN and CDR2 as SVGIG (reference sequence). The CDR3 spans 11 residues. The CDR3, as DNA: TGTGCCTGGTCCGCCTACAATGAGCAGTTCTTC. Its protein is CAWSAYNEQFF.

In DNA form, the CDR3 reads TGTGCCAGCAGCTCACAGGGCGATCAGCCCCAGCATTTT. Translated, it gives CASSSQGDQPQHF. J is TRBJ1-5 and V is TRBV6-6; D perhaps matches TRBD1 (6 bases). CDR1 MNHNY and CDR2 SVGAGI come from the germline V gene (reference sequence). This CDR3 comprises 13 residues. V lost 6 bases to trimming and J lost 5 bases, with 11 bases between them.

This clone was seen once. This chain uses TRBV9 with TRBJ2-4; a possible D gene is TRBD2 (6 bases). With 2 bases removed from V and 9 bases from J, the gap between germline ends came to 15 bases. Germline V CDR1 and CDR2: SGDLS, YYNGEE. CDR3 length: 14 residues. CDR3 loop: CASSVSKEGLIQYF. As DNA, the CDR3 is TGTGCCAGCAGCGTTTCCAAGGAGGGGCTCATTCAGTACTTC.

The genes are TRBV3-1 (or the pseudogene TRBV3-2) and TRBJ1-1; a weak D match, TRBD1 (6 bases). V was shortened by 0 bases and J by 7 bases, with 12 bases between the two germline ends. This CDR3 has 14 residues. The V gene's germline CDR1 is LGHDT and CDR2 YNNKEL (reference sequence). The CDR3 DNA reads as TGTGCCAGCAGCCAAGAAGGGGGTGGTGGTGAAGCTTTCTTT. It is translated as CASSQEGGGGEAFF.

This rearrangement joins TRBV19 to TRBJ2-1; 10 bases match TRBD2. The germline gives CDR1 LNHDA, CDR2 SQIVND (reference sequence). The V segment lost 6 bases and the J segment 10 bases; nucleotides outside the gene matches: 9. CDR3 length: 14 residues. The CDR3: CASRTTGTSDEQFF. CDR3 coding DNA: TGTGCCAGTAGGACAACCGGGACTAGCGACGAGCAGTTCTTC.